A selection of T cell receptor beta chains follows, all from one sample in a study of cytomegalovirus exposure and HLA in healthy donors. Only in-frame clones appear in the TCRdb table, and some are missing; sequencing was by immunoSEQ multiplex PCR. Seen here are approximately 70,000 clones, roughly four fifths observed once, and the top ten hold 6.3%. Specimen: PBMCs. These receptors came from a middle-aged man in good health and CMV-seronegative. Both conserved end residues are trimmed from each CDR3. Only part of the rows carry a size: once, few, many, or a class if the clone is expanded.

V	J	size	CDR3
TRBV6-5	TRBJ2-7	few	ASTVAGGSYEQY
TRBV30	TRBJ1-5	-	AWCEGDRGVRNQPQH
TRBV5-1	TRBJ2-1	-	ASMAGGPSYNEQF
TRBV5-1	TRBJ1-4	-	ASSSTGDEKLF
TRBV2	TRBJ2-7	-	ASKQNYEQY
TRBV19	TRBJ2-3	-	ASSILAGEYTDTQY
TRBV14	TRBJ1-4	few	ASSPRWGGDEKLF
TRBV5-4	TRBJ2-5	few	ASSLPTGQETQY
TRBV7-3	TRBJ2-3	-	ASSLLPTSGGGDTQY
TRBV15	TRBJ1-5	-	ATSSAGGLQPQH
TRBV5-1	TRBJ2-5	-	ASSLGTPYLETQY
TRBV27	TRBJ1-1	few	ASSLRGQWTEAF
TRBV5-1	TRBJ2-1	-	ASSLTGTGLGDEQF
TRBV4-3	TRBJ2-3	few	ASSQERMGTDTQY
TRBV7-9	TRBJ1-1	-	ASSPRAGNTEAF
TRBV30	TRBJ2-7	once	AWETGTASYEQY
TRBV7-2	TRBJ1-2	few	ASSLGGLPGYT
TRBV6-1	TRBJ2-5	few	ASTRGGQPPETQY
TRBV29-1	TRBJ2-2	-	SVAVGGANTGELF
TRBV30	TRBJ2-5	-	AWGGAETQY
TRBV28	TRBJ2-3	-	ASSSRLAEDTQY
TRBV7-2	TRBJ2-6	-	ASSLAGGYSGANVLT
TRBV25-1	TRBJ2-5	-	ASSDGTGVSGTQY
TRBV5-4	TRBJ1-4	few	ASSVGQAYNEKLF